The rows below give T cell receptor beta chains drawn from one sample of a study of a mutant IDH1 vaccine in newly diagnosed glioma. Some clones are missing from TCRdb's copy, which holds only in-frame ones; the method was immunoSEQ multiplex PCR. The sample comprises about 88,000 clones, approximately 80% of which are singletons, and 4.5% to 5.5% rests with the top ten. The sequencing here drew on PBMCs, taken from a glioma patient treated with radiotherapy, temozolomide or both. The source is a man aged 40-49 years with glioma. Some clones in this sample may be carry-over from other donors' samples. Both conserved end residues are trimmed from each CDR3.

CDR3: ASSVVAGGPQTQY
J: TRBJ2-5
V: TRBV9

CDR3: ASTQRGTGELF
J: TRBJ2-2
V: TRBV2

CDR3: ASSGGQGSYNEQF
J: TRBJ2-1
V: TRBV5-1

CDR3: SVEGQLSGNTIY
J: TRBJ1-3
V: TRBV29-1

CDR3: ATSILGSWFSGNTIY
J: TRBJ1-3
V: TRBV15

CDR3: ASSGPRDSHQPQH
J: TRBJ1-5
V: TRBV6-1

CDR3: ASSGPANTGELF
J: TRBJ2-2
V: TRBV10-1

CDR3: ASSQANGDTQY
J: TRBJ2-3
V: TRBV4-2

CDR3: ASSPRTVTDTQY
J: TRBJ2-3
V: TRBV5-4

CDR3: ASSLGGLAGSYEQY
J: TRBJ2-7
V: TRBV13

CDR3: ASSRAVAGEETQY
J: TRBJ2-5
V: TRBV28

CDR3: ASSLLRNQPQH
J: TRBJ1-5
V: TRBV5-8

CDR3: AWSRGQGGTEAF
J: TRBJ1-1
V: TRBV30

CDR3: ASSTGAEGEQY
J: TRBJ2-7
V: TRBV18

CDR3: ASRAPGTSAVGYT
J: TRBJ1-2
V: TRBV6-5